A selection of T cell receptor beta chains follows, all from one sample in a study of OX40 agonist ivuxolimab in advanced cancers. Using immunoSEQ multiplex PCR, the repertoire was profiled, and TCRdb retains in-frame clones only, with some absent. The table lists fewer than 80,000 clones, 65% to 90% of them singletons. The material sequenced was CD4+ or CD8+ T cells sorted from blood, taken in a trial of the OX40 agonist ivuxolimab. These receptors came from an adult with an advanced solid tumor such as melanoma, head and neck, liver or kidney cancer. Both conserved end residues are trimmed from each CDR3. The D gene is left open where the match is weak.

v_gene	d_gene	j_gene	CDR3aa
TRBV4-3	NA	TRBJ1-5	ASSPAVGSPNQPQH
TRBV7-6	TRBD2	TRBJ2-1	ASSIRTSGGSSYNEQF
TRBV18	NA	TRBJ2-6	ASSTGLGANVLT
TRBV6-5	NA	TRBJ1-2	ASSYSHAAYGYT
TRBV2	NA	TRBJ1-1	ASSEGGSSRGYTEAF
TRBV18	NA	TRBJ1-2	ASSAGSNYGYT
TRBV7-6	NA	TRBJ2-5	ASSSLVRETQY
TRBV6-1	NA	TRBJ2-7	ASSGAGLSSYEQY
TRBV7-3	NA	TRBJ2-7	ASSPNAGASYEQY
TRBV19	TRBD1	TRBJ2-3	ASSIGTEGYTQY
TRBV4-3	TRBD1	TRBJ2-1	ASSQEGQEYNEQF
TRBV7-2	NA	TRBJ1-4	ASSPRQVGEKLF
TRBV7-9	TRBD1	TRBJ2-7	ASSPGTGGGYEQY
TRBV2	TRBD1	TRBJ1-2	ASREAPGQGGGYGYT
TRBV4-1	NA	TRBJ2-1	ASSQAGQGTYNEQF
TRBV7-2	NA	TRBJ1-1	ASSSQAHDTEAF
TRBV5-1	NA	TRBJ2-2	ASVRGLNTGELF
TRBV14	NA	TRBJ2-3	ASSQDGGASTDTQY
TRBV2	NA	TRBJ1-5	ASSEWPSNQPQH
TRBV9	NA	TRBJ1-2	ASSTPGAGNGGYT
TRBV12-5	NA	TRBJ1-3	ASGRDSGNTIY
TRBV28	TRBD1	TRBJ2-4	ASSLYGTGVHIQY
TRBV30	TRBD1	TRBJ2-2	AWSIPGTGSGELF
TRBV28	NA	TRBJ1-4	ASSLVLLWANEKLF
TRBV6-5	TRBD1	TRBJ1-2	ASSYSGQGDGYT
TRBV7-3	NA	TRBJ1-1	ASSSQENTEAF
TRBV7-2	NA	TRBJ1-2	ASSPDGSYGYT
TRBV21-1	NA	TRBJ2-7	ASSKVPRGINSEQY